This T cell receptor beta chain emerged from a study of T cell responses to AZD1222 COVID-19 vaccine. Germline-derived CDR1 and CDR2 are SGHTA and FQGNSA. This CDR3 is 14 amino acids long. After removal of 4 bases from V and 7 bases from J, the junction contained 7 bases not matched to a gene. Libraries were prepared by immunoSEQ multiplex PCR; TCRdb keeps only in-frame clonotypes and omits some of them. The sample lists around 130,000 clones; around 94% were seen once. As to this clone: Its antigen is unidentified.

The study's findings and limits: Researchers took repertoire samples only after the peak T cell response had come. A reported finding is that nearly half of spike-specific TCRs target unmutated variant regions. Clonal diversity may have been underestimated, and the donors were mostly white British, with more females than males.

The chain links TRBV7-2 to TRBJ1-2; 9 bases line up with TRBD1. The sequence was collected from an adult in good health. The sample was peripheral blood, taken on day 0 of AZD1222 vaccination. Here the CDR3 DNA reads TGTGCCAGCAGCTCAGCCGGGACAGGGATTGGCTACACCTTC. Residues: CASSSAGTGIGYTF.